This T cell receptor (beta chain) is from a study of chemoradiotherapy in HPV16-positive cancers. CDR3 size: 16 residues. Unmatched junction bases numbered 7, after V lost 3 bases and J lost 4 bases. Germline V gives CDR1 LGHNA, CDR2 YNFKEQ. Study-level points and caveats: In HPV16-positive patients, HPV-responsive T-cell expansion tracked better recurrence-free survival. Functional assays defining HPV-specific T cells used only a couple of HPV16-positive patients. Candidate HPV-specific clones and E7-related TCR motifs grew in tumor during treatment.

The protocol was immunoSEQ multiplex PCR, while the TCRdb copy is restricted to in-frame clones and leaves out a portion. The profile shows approximately 9,000 clones, roughly 91% of them singletons. Over chemoradiotherapy, repertoires were sampled more than once. Comment on this clone: Its antigen remains unidentified.

The chain uses TRBV4-2 and TRBJ1-2; TRBD1 aligns across 11 bases. The specimen was blood, collected from a patient who underwent chemoradiotherapy. This TCR was recovered from a human donor with HPV-associated anogenital cancer. This CDR3 is CASSHEGTGGGYGYTF. The DNA for the CDR3 is TGTGCCAGCAGCCATGAAGGGACAGGGGGGGGCTATGGCTACACCTTC.